This entry features one TCR beta chain sequence. No cognate antigen has been identified for it. This entry belongs to a study of monozygotic twins with inflammatory bowel disease (dated by TCRdb to between 2019 and 2020). General notes on the study: The full study comprised about 28 monozygotic twin pairs: nine German pairs (four IBD-concordant, five IBD-discordant) and 19 IBD-discordant Danish pairs. The search for disease-associated traits relied mainly on comparing, within discordant pairs, IBD patients with their genetically identical healthy co-twins. Each individual had, on average, about 151 000 unique TCRalpha sequences and 181 000 unique TCRbeta sequences available for analysis. The investigation overall reported the following: IBD patients had lower TCRbeta repertoire diversity, measured by the inverse Simpson index, than their healthy co-twins. Compared with healthy twins, IBD patients shared fewer clonotypes with other individuals, and the difference was most pronounced in patients with signs of disease activity. The results gave no support for a single strong signal or clonotype linked to IBD. Repertoire similarity did not differ between concordant and discordant twins, which could be due to limited statistical power. Distinction between different T cell subtypes could not be achieved in the analysis. Because patients received different immunosuppressive treatments, the repertoires may have picked up extra background noise and variability between individuals.

CDR1 is given as MNHEY and CDR2 as SVGAGI, both from the germline V gene. Reading from cysteine to phenylalanine, the CDR3 counts 15 amino acids. The DNA is unrecorded. From each donor, a roughly 2.7 ml peripheral blood sample was drawn into PAXgene tubes and stored at -80 degrees C. Total RNA was isolated from whole blood with the PAXgene blood miRNA kit on an automated QIAcube, without T cell sorting. Peripheral blood from monozygotic twin pairs concordant or discordant for inflammatory bowel disease was subjected to deep TCRalpha and TCRbeta repertoire profiling with unique molecular barcoding. Smoking habits were recorded for all twin pairs, and each individual was classified as a current, former or never smoker. The protocol used for the library was 5' RACE. Each TCR library was prepared from around 3,200 ng of total RNA. For each sample, cDNA was synthesized in eight separate reactions using SMARTScribe reverse transcriptase. During cDNA synthesis, unique molecular identifiers containing a 6-nucleotide sample barcode were introduced by template switching. TCRalpha and TCRbeta cDNA was amplified by two nested PCRs of approximately 17 and 9 cycles, with bead purification after each PCR. Before amplification, the cDNA was treated with uracil DNA-glycosylase and purified using the QIAquick PCR purification kit. The second PCR added Illumina TruSeq-compatible adapters along with sample-specific barcodes. TapeStation and Qubit were used to check library quality and concentration, and 5 to 6.5 ng of each library went into the pool. Pooled libraries were sequenced on an Illumina HiSeq2500 single-index Rapid Run with 2 x 100 bp reads and custom sequencing primers. As for the authors' bioinformatics: PCR and sequencing errors were corrected by UMI-based consensus assembly using MiGEC version 1.2.6. MiXCR version 2.1.1 was used to carry out V(D)J alignment, clonotype assembly and CDR3 extraction. Gene usage, clonotype sharing and MAIT/NKT TCR abundance were normalised by analysing the top 1000, 10 000 and 20 000 clonotypes per sample. Diversity was computed as the inverse Simpson index with the vegan R package after downsampling to 27 000 UMIs. Paired Mann-Whitney U tests were applied to discordant twin pairs, and Benjamini-Hochberg correction was used for multiple testing. TCRdb reprocessed the reads and lists each CDR3 protein sequence as a single entry, with no DNA. The V and J calls and clone size are TCRdb's, not the authors'. The table for this sample records 93,000 or so distinct CDR3 sequences. Of the sample, 1.9% falls within the top ten clones.

The sample consisted of blood. The receptor was isolated from a human donor with ulcerative colitis or Crohn's disease, or a healthy co-twin of an affected twin (not recorded which). The rearranged chain carries TRBV6-5 and TRBJ2-1; with no DNA, the TCRdb D assignment of TRBD2 cannot be verified. The CDR3 loop reads CASSYSRGSRNEQFF.